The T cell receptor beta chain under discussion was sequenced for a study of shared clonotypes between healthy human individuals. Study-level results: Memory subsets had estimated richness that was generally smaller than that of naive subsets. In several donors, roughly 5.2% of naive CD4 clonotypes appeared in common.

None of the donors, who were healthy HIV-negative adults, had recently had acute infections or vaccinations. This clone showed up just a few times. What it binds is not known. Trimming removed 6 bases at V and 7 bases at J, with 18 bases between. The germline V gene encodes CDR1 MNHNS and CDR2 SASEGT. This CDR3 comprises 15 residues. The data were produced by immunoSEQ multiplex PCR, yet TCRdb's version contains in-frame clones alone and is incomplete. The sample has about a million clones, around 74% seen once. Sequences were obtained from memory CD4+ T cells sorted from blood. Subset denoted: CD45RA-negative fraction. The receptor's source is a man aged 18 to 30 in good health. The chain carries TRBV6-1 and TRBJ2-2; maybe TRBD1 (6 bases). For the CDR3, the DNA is TGTGCCAGCAGCACCACAGGGTATTCGGGCGGGGAGCTGTTTTTT. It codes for CASSTTGYSGGELFF.